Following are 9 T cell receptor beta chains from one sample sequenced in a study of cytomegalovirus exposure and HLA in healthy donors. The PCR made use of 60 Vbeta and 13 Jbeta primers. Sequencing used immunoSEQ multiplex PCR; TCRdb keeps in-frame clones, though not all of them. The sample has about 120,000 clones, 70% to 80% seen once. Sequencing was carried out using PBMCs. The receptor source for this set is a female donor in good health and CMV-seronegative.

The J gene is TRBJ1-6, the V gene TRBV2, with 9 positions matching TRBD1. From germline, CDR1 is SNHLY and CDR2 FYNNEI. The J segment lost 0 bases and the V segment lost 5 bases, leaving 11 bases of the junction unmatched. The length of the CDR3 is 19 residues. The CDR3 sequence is CASSPAPGQGSSYNSPLHF. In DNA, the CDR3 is TGTGCCAGCAGTCCCGCACCGGGACAGGGAAGCTCCTATAATTCACCCCTCCACTTT.

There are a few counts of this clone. The CDR3 DNA reads as TGTGCCAGCTCACTCCGGGACAACTCTGGAAACACCATATATTTT. Amino acid sequence: CASSLRDNSGNTIYF. The V and J genes are TRBV18 and TRBJ1-3; D is possibly TRBD1 (6 bases). The V and J ends lost 4 bases and 0 bases respectively, with 10 bases between them. This CDR3 has 15 residues. Germline CDR1 KGHSH, CDR2 LQKENI. Full variable domain (outside the CDR3, taken from reference TRBV18 and TRBJ1-3): NAGVMQNPRHLVRRRGQEARLRCSPMKGHSHVYWYRQLPEEGLKFMVYLQKENIIDESGMPKERFSAEFPKEGPSILRIQQVVRGDSAAYFCASSLRDNSGNTIYFGEGSWLTVV.

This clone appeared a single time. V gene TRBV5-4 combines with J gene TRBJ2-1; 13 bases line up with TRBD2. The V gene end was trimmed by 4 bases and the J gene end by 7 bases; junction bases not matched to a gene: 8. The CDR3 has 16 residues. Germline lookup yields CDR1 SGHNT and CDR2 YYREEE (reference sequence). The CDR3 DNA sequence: TGTGCCAGCAGCGGAACTAGCGGGAGGGGGTGGAATGAGCAGTTCTTC. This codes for CASSGTSGRGWNEQFF.

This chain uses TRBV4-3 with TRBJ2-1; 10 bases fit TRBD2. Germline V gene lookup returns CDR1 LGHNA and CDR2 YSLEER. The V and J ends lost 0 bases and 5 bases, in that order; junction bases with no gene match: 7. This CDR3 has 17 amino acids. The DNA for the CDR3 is TGCGCCAGCAGCCAAGATTATCTAGCGGGAGTCAACAATGAGCAGTTCTTC. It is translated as CASSQDYLAGVNNEQFF.

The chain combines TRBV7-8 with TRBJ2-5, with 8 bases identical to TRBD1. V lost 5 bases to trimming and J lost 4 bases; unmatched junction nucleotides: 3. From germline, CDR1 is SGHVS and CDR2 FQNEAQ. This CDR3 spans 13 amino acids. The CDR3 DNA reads TGTGCCAGCAGCACAGGGGGAGGAGAGACCCAGTACTTC. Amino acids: CASSTGGGETQYF.

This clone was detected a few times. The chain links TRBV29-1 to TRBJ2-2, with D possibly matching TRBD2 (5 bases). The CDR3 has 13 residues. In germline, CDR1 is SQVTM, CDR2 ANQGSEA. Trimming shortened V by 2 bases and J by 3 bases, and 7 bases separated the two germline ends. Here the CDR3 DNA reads TGCAGCGTTGAAAAGCGGTACACCGGGGAGCTGTTTTTT. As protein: CSVEKRYTGELFF.

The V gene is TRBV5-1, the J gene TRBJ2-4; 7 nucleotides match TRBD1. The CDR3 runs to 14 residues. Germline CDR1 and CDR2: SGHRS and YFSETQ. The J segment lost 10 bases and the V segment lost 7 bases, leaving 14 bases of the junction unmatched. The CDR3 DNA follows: TGCGCCAGCCAGCTGGCACAGGGGTTGGGGATTCAGTACTTC. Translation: CASQLAQGLGIQYF.

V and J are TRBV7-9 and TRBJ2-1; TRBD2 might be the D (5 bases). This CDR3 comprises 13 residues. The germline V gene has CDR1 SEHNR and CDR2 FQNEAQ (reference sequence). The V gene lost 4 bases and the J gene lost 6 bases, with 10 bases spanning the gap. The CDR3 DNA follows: TGTGCCAGCAGCTCCTTCCGGGGCAATGAGCAGTTCTTC. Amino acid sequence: CASSSFRGNEQFF. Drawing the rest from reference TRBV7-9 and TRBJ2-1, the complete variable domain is DTGVSQNPRHKITKRGQNVTFRCDPISEHNRLYWYRQTLGQGPEFLTYFQNEAQLEKSRLLSDRFSAERPKGSFSTLEIQRTEQGDSAMYLCASSSFRGNEQFFGPGTRLTVL.

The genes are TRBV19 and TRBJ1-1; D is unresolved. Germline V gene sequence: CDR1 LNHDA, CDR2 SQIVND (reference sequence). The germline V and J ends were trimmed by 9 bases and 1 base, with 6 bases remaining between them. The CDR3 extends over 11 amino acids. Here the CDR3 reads CASLGNTEAFF. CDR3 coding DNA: TGTGCCAGCCTAGGGAACACTGAAGCTTTCTTT.